This T cell receptor beta chain was retrieved from a study of shared clonotypes between healthy human individuals. Germline V gene lookup returns CDR1 SEHNR and CDR2 FQNEAQ (reference sequence). The CDR3 sequence is 13 residues long. The germline V and J ends were trimmed by 5 bases and 4 bases, with 11 bases remaining between them. The table came from immunoSEQ multiplex PCR; TCRdb's copy has only in-frame clones and leaves some out. The sample contains 950,000 to 1,100,000 clones, 70% to 80% of which appear only once. This clone was observed a few times. The sample comprised memory CD4+ T cells from PBMCs. The subset: CD45RA-negative fraction. This TCR was recovered from a man between 18 and 29 years old in good health. Some clones in this sample may be carry-over from other donors' samples. The chain joins TRBV7-9 to TRBJ1-2; possibly TRBD1 for D (5 bases). CDR3 in DNA: TGTGCCAGCAGCCCAGGACAAAGCTATGGCTACACCTTC. Protein: CASSPGQSYGYTF.